This T cell receptor (beta chain) originates from a study of CD8 T cells in ankylosing spondylitis. The study's findings and limits: Matched ankylosing spondylitis synovial fluid reportedly showed significant enrichment of disease-linked clones.

This clonotype was counted a few times. Antigen: not known. J was trimmed by 9 bases and V by 5 bases; bases with no gene match: 13. CDR1 and CDR2 (germline): SEHNR, FQNEAQ (reference sequence). The CDR3 spans 15 residues. TCRdb reprocessed the 5' RACE reads with MiXCR, giving one entry per CDR3 protein. The sample consists of approximately 300,000 distinct CDR3 sequences, about a fifth of them appearing once. The chain couples TRBV7-9 to TRBJ2-1; 7 bases map to TRBD2. Material for sequencing was blood, either unsorted or a sorted T cell fraction (not recorded which). The TCR originated in a female donor with ankylosing spondylitis or in good health (not recorded which). The CDR3 is CASSPLLAGVVEQFF. CDR3 DNA: TGTGCCAGCAGCCCACTTCTCGCGGGAGTGGTTGAGCAGTTCTTC.